Below, one T cell receptor (beta chain) is given with its context. These data belong to a study of blood T cell repertoires in COVID-19. This CDR3 has 15 amino acids. Germline trimming cut 4 bases from V and 9 bases from J; bases unmatched to any gene: 12. Germline CDR1 is SGHRS and CDR2 is YFSETQ. Study processing details: Using reference gene primer amplification, nucleated cell counts were estimated. Method: immunoSEQ multiplex PCR; TCRdb's copy keeps in-frame clones and lacks some. V and J calls and clone size are copied from that table; D and trimming were computed from the DNA. The sample holds roughly 170,000 clones, around 82% seen once.

Sequences were obtained from PBMCs or T cells enriched from blood (not recorded which). This chain uses TRBV5-1 with TRBJ2-3; TRBD2 matches at 9 bases. The source of this sequence is a woman in her forties or fifties in a cohort exposed to, infected with or recovered from COVID-19 (not recorded which). The DNA for the CDR3 is TGCGCCAGCAGCGGGACTAGCAATGCCATGGGCACGCAGTATTTT. Protein product: CASSGTSNAMGTQYF.